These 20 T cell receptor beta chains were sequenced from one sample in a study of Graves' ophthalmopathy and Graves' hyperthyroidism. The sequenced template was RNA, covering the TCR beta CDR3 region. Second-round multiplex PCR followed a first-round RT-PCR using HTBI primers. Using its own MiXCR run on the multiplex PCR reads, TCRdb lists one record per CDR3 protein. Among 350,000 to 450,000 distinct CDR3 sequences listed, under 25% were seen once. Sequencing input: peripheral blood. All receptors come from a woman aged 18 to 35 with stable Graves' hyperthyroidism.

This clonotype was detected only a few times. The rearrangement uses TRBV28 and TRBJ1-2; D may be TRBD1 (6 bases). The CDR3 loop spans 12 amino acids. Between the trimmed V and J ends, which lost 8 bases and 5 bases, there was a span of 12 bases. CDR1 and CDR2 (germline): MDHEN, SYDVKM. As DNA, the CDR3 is TGTGCCAGCCAGGGGAGGGGGTATGGCTACACCTTC. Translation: CASQGRGYGYTF.

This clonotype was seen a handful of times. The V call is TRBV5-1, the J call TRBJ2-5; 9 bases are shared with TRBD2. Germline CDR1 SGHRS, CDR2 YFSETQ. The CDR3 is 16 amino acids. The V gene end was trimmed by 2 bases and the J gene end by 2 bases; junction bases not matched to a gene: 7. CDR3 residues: CASSFGPAGGQETQYF. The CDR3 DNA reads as TGCGCCAGCAGCTTTGGCCCAGCGGGAGGACAAGAGACCCAGTACTTC.

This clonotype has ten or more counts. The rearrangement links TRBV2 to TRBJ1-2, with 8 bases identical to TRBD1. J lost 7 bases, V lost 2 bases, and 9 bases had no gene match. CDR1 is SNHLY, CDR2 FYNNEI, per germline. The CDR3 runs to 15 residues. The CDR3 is CASSEWGEDRAGYTF. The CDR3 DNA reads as TGTGCCAGCAGTGAATGGGGTGAGGACAGGGCTGGCTACACCTTC.

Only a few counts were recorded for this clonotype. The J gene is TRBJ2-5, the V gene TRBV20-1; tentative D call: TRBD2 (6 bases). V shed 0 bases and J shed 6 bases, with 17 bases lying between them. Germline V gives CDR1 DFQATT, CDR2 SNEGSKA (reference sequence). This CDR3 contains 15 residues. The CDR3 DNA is TGCAGTGCTAGAGATCCGGCGGGACCCCTACAGACCCAGTACTTC. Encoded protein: CSARDPAGPLQTQYF.

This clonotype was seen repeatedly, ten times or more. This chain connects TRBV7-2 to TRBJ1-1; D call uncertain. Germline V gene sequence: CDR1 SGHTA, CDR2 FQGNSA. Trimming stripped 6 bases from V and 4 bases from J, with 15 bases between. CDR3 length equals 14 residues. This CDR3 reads CASRPQVASTEAFF. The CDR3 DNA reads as TGTGCCAGCAGACCTCAGGTTGCGAGCACTGAAGCTTTCTTT. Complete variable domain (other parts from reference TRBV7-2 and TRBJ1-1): GAGVSQSPSNKVTEKGKDVELRCDPISGHTALYWYRQSLGQGLEFLIYFQGNSAPDKSGLPSDRFSAERTGGSVSTLTIQRTQQEDSAVYLCASRPQVASTEAFFGQGTRLTVV.

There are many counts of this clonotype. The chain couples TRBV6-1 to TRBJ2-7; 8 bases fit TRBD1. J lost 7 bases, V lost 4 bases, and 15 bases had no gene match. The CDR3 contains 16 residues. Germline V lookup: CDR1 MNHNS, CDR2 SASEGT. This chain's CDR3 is CASSAPRGQARREQYF. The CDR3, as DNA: TGTGCCAGCAGTGCACCCCGGGGACAGGCCCGGCGGGAGCAGTACTTC.

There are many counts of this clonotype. DNA for the CDR3: TGTGCCAGCAGACGGACAGGGGGAGGAAGCAACGAGCAGTACTTC. This gives the protein CASRRTGGGSNEQYF. The chain is built from TRBV12-3 or TRBV12-4 and TRBJ2-7; 10 bases are a match to TRBD1. Losses at the gene ends were 6 bases for V and 5 bases for J; bases not matched to a gene: 10. The CDR3 has 15 residues.

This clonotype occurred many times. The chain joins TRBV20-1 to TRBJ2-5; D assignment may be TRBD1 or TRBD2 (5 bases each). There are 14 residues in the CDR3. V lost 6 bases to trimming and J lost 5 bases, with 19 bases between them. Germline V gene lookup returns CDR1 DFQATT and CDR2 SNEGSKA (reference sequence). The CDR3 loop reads CSARTGTPEETQYF. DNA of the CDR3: TGCAGTGCCCGTACCGGGACCCCAGAGGAGACCCAGTACTTC.

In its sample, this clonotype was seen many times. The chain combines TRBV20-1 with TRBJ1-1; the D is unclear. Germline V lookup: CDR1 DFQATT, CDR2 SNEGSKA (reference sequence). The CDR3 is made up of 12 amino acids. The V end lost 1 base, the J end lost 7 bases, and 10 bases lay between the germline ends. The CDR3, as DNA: TGCAGTGCTAGAGGGCAATACAGTGAAGCTTTCTTT. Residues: CSARGQYSEAFF.

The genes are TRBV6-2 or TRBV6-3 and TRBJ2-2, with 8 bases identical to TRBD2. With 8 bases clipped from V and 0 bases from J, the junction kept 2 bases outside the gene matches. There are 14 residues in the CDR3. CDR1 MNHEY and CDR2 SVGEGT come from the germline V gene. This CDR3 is CASERETNTGELFF. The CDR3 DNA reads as TGTGCCAGCGAGCGGGAGACGAACACCGGGGAGCTGTTTTTT.

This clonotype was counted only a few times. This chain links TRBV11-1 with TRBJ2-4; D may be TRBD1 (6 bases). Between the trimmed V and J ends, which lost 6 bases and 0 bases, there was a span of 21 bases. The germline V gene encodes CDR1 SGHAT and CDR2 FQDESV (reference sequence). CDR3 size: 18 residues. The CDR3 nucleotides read TGTGCCAGCAGACCTAAGGCAGGGGAGCTTCTAGCCAAAAACATTCAGTACTTC. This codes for CASRPKAGELLAKNIQYF. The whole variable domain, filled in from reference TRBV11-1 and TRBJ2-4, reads EAEVAQSPRYKITEKSQAVAFWCDPISGHATLYWYRQILGQGPELLVQFQDESVVDDSQLPKDRFSAERLKGVDSTLKIQPAELGDSAMYLCASRPKAGELLAKNIQYFGAGTRLSVL.

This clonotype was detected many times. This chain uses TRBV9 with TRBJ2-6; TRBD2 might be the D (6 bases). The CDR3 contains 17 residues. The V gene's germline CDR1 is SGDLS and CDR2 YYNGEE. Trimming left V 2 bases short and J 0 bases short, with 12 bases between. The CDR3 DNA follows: TGTGCCAGCAGCGTGGGGGGACCAATCTCTGGGGCCAACGTCCTGACTTTC. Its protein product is CASSVGGPISGANVLTF.

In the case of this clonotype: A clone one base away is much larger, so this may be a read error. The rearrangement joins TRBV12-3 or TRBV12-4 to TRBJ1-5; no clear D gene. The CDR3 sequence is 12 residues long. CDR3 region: CVSSLTGQPQHF. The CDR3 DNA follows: TGTGTCAGCAGTTTGACGGGTCAGCCCCAGCATTTT.

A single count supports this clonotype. The CDR3 DNA is TGTGCCAGCAGCTTAGGACTGCGGGGCCAAGAGACCCAGTACTTC. Translating it yields CASSLGLRGQETQYF. This sequence joins TRBV11-2 and TRBJ2-5; perhaps TRBD2 as D (6 bases). Looked up from germline, CDR1 is SGHAT and CDR2 is FQNNGV. The CDR3 is made up of 15 amino acids. Deletions cut 1 base from V and 1 base from J, with 10 bases between. The whole variable domain, remainder taken from reference TRBV11-2 and TRBJ2-5, is EAGVAQSPRYKIIEKRQSVAFWCNPISGHATLYWYQQILGQGPKLLIQFQNNGVVDDSQLPKDRFSAERLKGVDSTLKIQPAKLEDSAVYLCASSLGLRGQETQYFGPGTRLLVL.

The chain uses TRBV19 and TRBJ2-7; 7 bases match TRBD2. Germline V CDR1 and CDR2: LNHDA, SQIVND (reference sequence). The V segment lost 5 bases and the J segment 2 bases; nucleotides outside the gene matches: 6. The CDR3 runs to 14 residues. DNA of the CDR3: TGTGCCAGTAGTCCCGGGGAGGGGCCCTACGAGCAGTACTTC. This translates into CASSPGEGPYEQYF. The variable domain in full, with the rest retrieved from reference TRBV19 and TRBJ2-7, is DGGITQSPKYLFRKEGQNVTLSCEQNLNHDAMYWYRQDPGQGLRLIYYSQIVNDFQKGDIAEGYSVSREKKESFPLTVTSAQKNPTAFYLCASSPGEGPYEQYFGPGTRLTVT.

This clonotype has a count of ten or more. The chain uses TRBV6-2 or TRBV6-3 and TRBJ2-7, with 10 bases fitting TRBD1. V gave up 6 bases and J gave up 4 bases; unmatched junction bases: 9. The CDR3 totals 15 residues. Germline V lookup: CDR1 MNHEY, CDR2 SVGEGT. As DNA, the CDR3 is TGTGCCAGCAGGTACATCCGGGACAGGGGATACGAGCAGTACTTC. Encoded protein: CASRYIRDRGYEQYF.

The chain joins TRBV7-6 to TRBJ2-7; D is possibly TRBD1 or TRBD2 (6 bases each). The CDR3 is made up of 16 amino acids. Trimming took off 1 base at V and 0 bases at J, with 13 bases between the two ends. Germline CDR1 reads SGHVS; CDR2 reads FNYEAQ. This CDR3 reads CASSLDEGGSSYEQYF. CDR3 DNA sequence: TGTGCCAGCAGCTTAGATGAGGGGGGAAGCTCCTACGAGCAGTACTTC.

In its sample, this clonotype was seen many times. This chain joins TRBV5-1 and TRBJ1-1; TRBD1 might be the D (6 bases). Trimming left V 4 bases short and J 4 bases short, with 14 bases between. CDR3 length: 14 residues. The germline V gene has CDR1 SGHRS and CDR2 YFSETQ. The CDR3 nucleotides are TGCGCCAGCAGCCCAACAGGGCGCGGCACTGAAGCTTTCTTT. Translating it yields CASSPTGRGTEAFF.

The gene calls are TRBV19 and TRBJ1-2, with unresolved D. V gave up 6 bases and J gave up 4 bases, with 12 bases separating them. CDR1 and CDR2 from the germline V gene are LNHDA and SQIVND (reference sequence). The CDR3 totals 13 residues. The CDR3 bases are TGTGCCAGTAGCCGACGGCCTTTCTATGGCTACACCTTC. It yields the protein CASSRRPFYGYTF.

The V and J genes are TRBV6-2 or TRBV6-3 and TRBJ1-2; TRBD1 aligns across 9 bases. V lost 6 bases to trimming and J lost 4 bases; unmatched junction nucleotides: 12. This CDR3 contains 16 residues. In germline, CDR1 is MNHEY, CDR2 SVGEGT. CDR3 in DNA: TGTGCCAGCAGGGATCCTCCGGGACAGGGCATCTATGGCTACACCTTC. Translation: CASRDPPGQGIYGYTF.